These T cell receptor beta chains were read from a single sample in a study of cytomegalovirus exposure and HLA in healthy donors. Libraries were prepared by immunoSEQ multiplex PCR; TCRdb keeps only in-frame clonotypes and omits some of them. Among 200,000 or so clones listed, more than 65% were seen once. Sequenced material: PBMCs. These receptors were obtained from a man aged 45-65 years in good health and CMV-seronegative. Each CDR3 is given with its conserved first and last residue. Each record gives: CDR3 length, clone size, V gene, J gene, D gene, CDR3 DNA, CDR3 protein. D genes are given only for firm matches. Rows give clone size only sometimes, using once, few, many, or a class for an expanded clone.

15,-,TRBV11-3,TRBJ2-1,TRBD1,TGTGCCAGCAGCCTGGGACAGGGTAACGACAATGAGCAGTTCTTC,CASSLGQGNDNEQFF
14,once,TRBV19,TRBJ1-5,-,TGTGCCAGTAGTATTGGGGGGGCCTATCAGCCCCAGCATTTT,CASSIGGAYQPQHF
17,-,TRBV6-1,TRBJ2-7,TRBD1,TGTGCCAGCAGTGGTCAGGGACAGGGATGGGGCAGCTACGAGCAGTACTTC,CASSGQGQGWGSYEQYF
16,once,TRBV11-2,TRBJ2-3,-,TGTGCCAGCAGCTTAGGCGGGCCATCTAGCACAGATACGCAGTATTTT,CASSLGGPSSTDTQYF
16,-,TRBV27,TRBJ2-1,TRBD2,TGTGCCAGCAGTTCTCCGCGGGAGATGGGGAACAATGAGCAGTTCTTC,CASSSPREMGNNEQFF
15,-,TRBV5-4,TRBJ2-5,TRBD1,TGTGCCAGCAGCTCCTCGAGGGGGCCGCAAGAGACCCAGTACTTC,CASSSSRGPQETQYF
14,once,TRBV27,TRBJ1-1,-,TGTGCCAGCACCCCCGGAGGCCGTGGCACTGAAGCTTTCTTT,CASTPGGRGTEAFF
12,once,TRBV6-5,TRBJ1-1,-,TGTGCCAGCAGTTATGGGGCGGCTGAAGCTTTCTTT,CASSYGAAEAFF
15,-,TRBV5-4,TRBJ1-1,TRBD1,TGTGCCAGCAGTTATCCCGGACAGGGGGGGACTGAAGCTTTCTTT,CASSYPGQGGTEAFF
15,-,TRBV29-1,TRBJ2-1,TRBD2,TGCAGCGTTAGACTAACGGGAGGGCCAAGCAATGAGCAGTTCTTC,CSVRLTGGPSNEQFF
15,-,TRBV19,TRBJ2-7,-,TGTGCCAGTAGGCAATCTGGGGACAAAGCCTACGAGCAGTACTTC,CASRQSGDKAYEQYF
15,once,TRBV4-1,TRBJ2-1,-,TGCGCCAGCAGCTCCCGACAGGTTGAGAACAATGAGCAGTTCTTC,CASSSRQVENNEQFF
14,-,TRBV7-9,TRBJ2-7,-,TGTGCCAGCAGCCGACTCGGTTCGGGCTACGAGCAGTACTTC,CASSRLGSGYEQYF
15,-,TRBV4-1,TRBJ2-7,TRBD2,TGCGCCAGCAGCCAAGTGCGGGAGGGTAGCCACGAGCAGTACTTC,CASSQVREGSHEQYF
15,once,TRBV5-6,TRBJ2-1,TRBD2,TGTGCCAGCAGCTCTAGCGGGAGGGTCTACAATGAGCAGTTCTTC,CASSSSGRVYNEQFF
16,-,TRBV15,TRBJ2-5,TRBD1,TGTGCCACCAGCAACCGGGACAGACTGTACCAAGAGACCCAGTACTTC,CATSNRDRLYQETQYF
14,-,TRBV7-3,TRBJ2-1,TRBD2,TGTGCCAGCAGCCCGGGACTAGTGGACAATGAGCAGTTCTTC,CASSPGLVDNEQFF
15,few,TRBV28,TRBJ2-3,-,TGTGCCAGCAGTTTAGGAGGAACTAGCACAGATACGCAGTATTTT,CASSLGGTSTDTQYF
12,few,TRBV14,TRBJ2-1,-,TGTGCCAGCAGCTCCCAAATCCATGAGCAGTTCTTC,CASSSQIHEQFF
14,-,TRBV6-1,TRBJ2-3,-,TGTGCCAGCAGCCCTACCGGGGGCACAGATACGCAGTATTTT,CASSPTGGTDTQYF
15,once,TRBV7-8,TRBJ2-7,TRBD2,TGTGCCAGCAGCTGGCAGACTAGCGGGATCCGCGAGCAGTACTTC,CASSWQTSGIREQYF
14,once,TRBV6-6,TRBJ1-2,-,TGTGCCAGCAGTTACGGGCAGAGGGACTATGGCTACACCTTC,CASSYGQRDYGYTF
15,-,TRBV7-8,TRBJ1-2,-,TGTGCCAGCAGCTTAGCGGGGGGGCGATTGTACGGCTACACCTTC,CASSLAGGRLYGYTF
16,-,TRBV9,TRBJ1-6,TRBD1,TGTGCCAGCAGCGTAGCTCCCGGGACAGGTGGTTCACCCCTCCACTTT,CASSVAPGTGGSPLHF
13,-,TRBV30,TRBJ1-1,TRBD1,TGTGCCTGGCGTACTAGACAGGGGTCTGAAGCTTTCTTT,CAWRTRQGSEAFF
16,-,TRBV5-7,TRBJ2-5,-,TGTGCCAGCAGCCCCAAGATGAGACAGGATGGAGAGACCCAGTACTTC,CASSPKMRQDGETQYF
14,-,TRBV4-1,TRBJ2-1,-,TGCGCCAGCAGCCCCTGGACAGCCGACAATGAGCAGTTCTTC,CASSPWTADNEQFF
15,few,TRBV19,TRBJ1-5,TRBD1,TGTGCCAGTAGCCTGGACAGGGTTTGGTATCAGCCCCAGCATTTT,CASSLDRVWYQPQHF
15,once,TRBV19,TRBJ2-3,TRBD2,TGTGCCAGTAGTACCCAGACTAGCGGGAGAGATACGCAGTATTTT,CASSTQTSGRDTQYF
12,-,TRBV4-2,TRBJ2-7,-,TGTGCCAGCAGCCCTAGATCCTACGAGCAGTACTTC,CASSPRSYEQYF
13,once,TRBV2,TRBJ1-1,-,TGTGCCAGCAATTACAGAATGAACACTGAAGCTTTCTTT,CASNYRMNTEAFF
16,few,TRBV27,TRBJ2-7,-,TGTGCCAGCAGTTTATCGATGAGGGAGAGCTCCTACGAGCAGTACTTC,CASSLSMRESSYEQYF
16,once,TRBV27,TRBJ2-7,TRBD2,TGTGCCAGCAGTCCTCGGACTAGCGTCGACTCCTACGAGCAGTACTTC,CASSPRTSVDSYEQYF
15,-,TRBV28,TRBJ2-3,TRBD2,TGTGCCAGCAGTCCCGAGGGGCGGGAGAAAGATACGCAGTATTTT,CASSPEGREKDTQYF
15,few,TRBV9,TRBJ2-7,TRBD1,TGTGCCAGCAGCGTAGACGGGACAGGGTCCTACGAGCAGTACTTC,CASSVDGTGSYEQYF
15,-,TRBV27,TRBJ1-2,TRBD1,TGTGCCAGCAGTTTGGACAGGGGGCCTCACTATGGCTACACCTTC,CASSLDRGPHYGYTF
16,-,TRBV5-1,TRBJ2-3,TRBD2,TGCGCCAGCAGCGCTATACTAGCGGGGAGCACAGATACGCAGTATTTT,CASSAILAGSTDTQYF
14,few,TRBV6-1,TRBJ1-2,-,TGTGCCAGCAGTACCCGATCAGCTAACTATGGCTACACCTTC,CASSTRSANYGYTF
15,-,TRBV6-1,TRBJ2-1,-,TGTGCCAGCAGTGAATTCGGGAGCTCCTACAATGAGCAGTTCTTC,CASSEFGSSYNEQFF
16,-,TRBV5-1,TRBJ1-3,-,TGCGCCAGCAGGACAAACACAGGGAACTCTGGAAACACCATATATTTT,CASRTNTGNSGNTIYF
12,-,TRBV6-1,TRBJ2-1,TRBD2,TGTGCCAGCAGGGTAGCGGGAGTTGGGCAGTTCTTC,CASRVAGVGQFF
18,-,TRBV7-8,TRBJ2-2,TRBD1,TGTGCCAGCAGGTACTCTCCGGGACAGGGTATTCGGACCGGGGAGCTGTTTTTT,CASRYSPGQGIRTGELFF